The 20 T cell receptor beta chains reported below all come from one sample, sequenced in a study of CD8 T cell repertoires and HIV-1 epitope variants. These receptors' antigens are unknown. The assay was immunoSEQ multiplex PCR, and TCRdb's table has in-frame clones only and misses some. The sample lists roughly 6,000 clones; about three fifths were seen once. Input material: cultured CD8+ T cells derived from PBMCs. The receptors stem from a male donor with HIV.

CDR3 residues: CASSLWWTSGRGGETQYF. The DNA for the CDR3 is TGTGCCAGCAGTTTATGGTGGACTAGCGGGAGAGGAGGCGAGACCCAGTACTTC. The chain is built from TRBV27 and TRBJ2-5, with TRBD2 matching 13 bases. J lost 5 bases, V lost 1 base, and 10 bases had no gene match. Per germline, CDR1 MNHEY and CDR2 SMNVEV (reference sequence). The CDR3 is made up of 18 amino acids.

V gene TRBV28 combines with J gene TRBJ1-5, with D perhaps TRBD1 (6 bases). The germline gives CDR1 MDHEN, CDR2 SYDVKM. This CDR3 spans 14 amino acids. Between the trimmed V and J ends, which lost 6 bases and 4 bases, there was a span of 13 bases. The chain's CDR3 is CASRVQGTNQPQHF. CDR3 sequence (DNA): TGTGCCAGCAGAGTACAGGGCACGAATCAGCCCCAGCATTTT.

V gene TRBV19 combines with J gene TRBJ2-7; D call uncertain. This CDR3 comprises 13 residues. The germline V gene has CDR1 LNHDA and CDR2 SQIVND (reference sequence). V was cut by 2 bases and J by 0 bases, with 5 bases left in between. CDR3 amino acids: CASSISISYEQYF. CDR3 in DNA: TGTGCCAGTAGTATAAGCATCTCCTACGAGCAGTACTTC. The full variable domain, completed using reference TRBV19 and TRBJ2-7, is DGGITQSPKYLFRKEGQNVTLSCEQNLNHDAMYWYRQDPGQGLRLIYYSQIVNDFQKGDIAEGYSVSREKKESFPLTVTSAQKNPTAFYLCASSISISYEQYFGPGTRLTVT.

Only a few counts were recorded for this clone. The CDR3 DNA reads TGTGCCAGCAGTTTGACAGGGGGCAGGAGCGGGGAGCTGTTTTTT. This sequence encodes CASSLTGGRSGELFF. V usage is TRBV6-5 and J usage is TRBJ2-2; TRBD1 aligns across 10 bases. This CDR3 comprises 15 residues. Losses at the gene ends were 4 bases for V and 7 bases for J; bases not matched to a gene: 6. Germline V gene lookup returns CDR1 MNHEY and CDR2 SVGAGI.

This clone came up a few times. The chain joins TRBV5-3 to TRBJ2-1, with 7 bases fitting TRBD2. TRBV5-3 is marked as an open reading frame, function uncertain. V gave up 4 bases and J gave up 0 bases; unmatched junction bases: 13. The CDR3 is made up of 18 amino acids. CDR3: CARSALPSGPSSYNEQFF. The CDR3, as DNA: TGTGCCAGAAGCGCCCTACCTAGCGGCCCTAGCTCCTACAATGAGCAGTTCTTC.

The gene calls are TRBV5-3 and TRBJ1-5, with D tentatively TRBD1 (5 bases). TRBV5-3 is filed as an ORF, its function uncertain. The V gene lost 8 bases and the J gene lost 3 bases, with 18 bases spanning the gap. The CDR3 is made up of 15 amino acids. Written as DNA, the CDR3 is TGTGCCAGCAGCCAAGAAGGGGAAACCAATCAGCCCCAGCATTTT. Residues: CASSQEGETNQPQHF.

As DNA, the CDR3 is TGTGCCAGCAGCCAAGATCTGAGGGCTAGCGGTTCCTACGAGCAGTACTTC. Translating gives CASSQDLRASGSYEQYF. The chain carries TRBV4-2 and TRBJ2-7, with 7 bases aligning to TRBD2. The germline CDR1 and CDR2 sequences are LGHNA and YNFKEQ. The V and J ends lost 0 bases and 1 base, in that order; junction bases with no gene match: 9. CDR3 length: 17 residues.

The V gene is TRBV2, the J gene TRBJ2-1; TRBD2 might be the D (5 bases). The CDR3 is 13 residues long. The ends were cut back, 9 bases at V and 10 bases at J, with 19 bases in the middle. The germline V gene encodes CDR1 SNHLY and CDR2 FYNNEI. CDR3 DNA sequence: TGTGCCAGTCGGTCCCTGGACTCACCCGAGCAGTTCTTC. It codes for CASRSLDSPEQFF.

This clone was seen a handful of times. The J gene is TRBJ2-7, the V gene TRBV7-6; D is unclear. The CDR3 runs 15 residues. The germline V gene has CDR1 SGHVS and CDR2 FNYEAQ. Trimming removed 1 base from V and 3 bases from J, with 13 bases in between. Here the CDR3 reads CASSLEADSYYEQYF. The CDR3 nucleotides are TGTGCCAGCAGCTTAGAGGCAGACTCCTACTACGAGCAGTACTTC.

This clone was detected a few times. The J gene is TRBJ1-2, the V gene TRBV28, with D uncertain. This CDR3 is 15 amino acids long. The ends were cut back, 2 bases at V and 8 bases at J, with 18 bases in the middle. The germline V gene has CDR1 MDHEN and CDR2 SYDVKM. DNA of the CDR3: TGTGCCAGCAGTTTAGAAGGGTACCCACTTTGGGGCTACACCTTC. Its protein is CASSLEGYPLWGYTF.

The chain has TRBV7-4 and TRBJ2-1; D gene ambiguous. Germline assignment: CDR1 SGHVT and CDR2 SQSDAQ. The CDR3 is 13 residues long. V lost 1 base to trimming and J lost 9 bases, with 10 bases between them. The CDR3 protein is CASSLDGASEQFF. DNA for the CDR3: TGTGCCAGCAGCTTAGACGGTGCCAGTGAGCAGTTCTTC. The full variable domain, rest sourced from reference TRBV7-4 and TRBJ2-1, is GAGVSQSPRYKVAKRGRDVALRCDSISGHVTLYWYRQTLGQGSEVLTYSQSDAQRDKSGRPSGRFSAERPERSVSTLKIQRTEQGDSAVYLCASSLDGASEQFFGPGTRLTVL.

V is TRBV19 and J is TRBJ1-2, with D possibly matching TRBD1 (5 bases). Germline lookup yields CDR1 LNHDA and CDR2 SQIVND (reference sequence). The CDR3 sequence is 13 residues long. Trimming left V 1 base short and J 6 bases short, with 9 bases between. This CDR3 reads CASSIVGTDGYTF. CDR3 DNA: TGTGCCAGTAGTATAGTAGGGACGGATGGCTACACCTTC.

V is TRBV18 and J is TRBJ1-1; 9 positions agree with TRBD1. This CDR3 has 15 amino acids. Germline V gene data show CDR1 as KGHSH and CDR2 as LQKENI. J gave up 3 bases and V 2 bases, and 4 bases lay outside the gene matches. In nucleotides, the CDR3 is TGTGCCAGCTCACCAACAGGGGGCTCGGACACTGAAGCTTTCTTT. Translated, it gives CASSPTGGSDTEAFF.

This chain links TRBV19 with TRBJ2-1; tentative D call: TRBD1 (5 bases). Germline V gives CDR1 LNHDA, CDR2 SQIVND (reference sequence). V was cut by 1 base and J by 8 bases, with 9 bases left in between. This CDR3 region has 13 residues. The CDR3 DNA follows: TGTGCCAGTAGTATAGTTTGGGGCGATGAGCAGTTCTTC. Translated, it gives CASSIVWGDEQFF.

By share, this clone counts as medium-sized. The V gene is TRBV27, the J gene TRBJ2-2; D is ambiguous. The CDR3 covers 12 residues. V lost 3 bases, J lost 4 bases, and 3 bases lay in between. Germline V gene sequence: CDR1 MNHEY, CDR2 SMNVEV (reference sequence). The DNA for the CDR3 is TGTGCCAGCAGTTTCGGCACCGGGGAGCTGTTTTTT. It is translated as CASSFGTGELFF.

The chain carries TRBV28 and TRBJ2-1; TRBD2 aligns across 14 bases. The junction had 5 bases not matched to a gene; V was cut back by 7 bases and J by 6 bases. Looked up from germline, CDR1 is MDHEN and CDR2 is SYDVKM. The CDR3 sequence is 15 residues long. The CDR3: CASTRTSGRSNEQFF. CDR3 bases: TGTGCCAGCACCCGGACTAGCGGGAGGAGCAATGAGCAGTTCTTC.

The chain has TRBV28 and TRBJ2-1; D is unclear. V was trimmed by 2 bases and J by 0 bases, leaving 2 bases between them. Per the germline V gene, CDR1 is MDHEN and CDR2 is SYDVKM. The CDR3 length is 13 residues. CDR3 bases: TGTGCCAGCAGTTTAGGCTCCTACAATGAGCAGTTCTTC. Its translation is CASSLGSYNEQFF.

V gene TRBV6-1 combines with J gene TRBJ2-3, with TRBD2 matching 11 bases. This CDR3 spans 15 amino acids. Per germline, CDR1 MNHNS and CDR2 SASEGT. The J segment lost 4 bases and the V segment lost 2 bases, leaving 2 bases of the junction unmatched. This chain's CDR3 is CASSELAGGPDTQYF. Written as DNA, the CDR3 is TGTGCCAGCAGTGAACTAGCGGGGGGTCCAGATACGCAGTATTTT.

This clone was seen a few times. The chain recombines TRBV18 with TRBJ2-1; 8 bases map to TRBD1. The CDR3 runs to 14 residues. The junction had 5 bases not matched to a gene; V was cut back by 0 bases and J by 10 bases. Germline values: CDR1 KGHSH, CDR2 LQKENI. The chain's CDR3 is CASSPPTGDREQFF. CDR3 DNA sequence: TGTGCCAGCTCACCACCGACAGGGGACCGGGAGCAGTTCTTC.

The chain links TRBV7-2 to TRBJ2-3, with 11 bases identical to TRBD1. This CDR3 comprises 15 residues. Germline loops: CDR1 SGHTA, CDR2 FQGNSA. V shed 7 bases and J 4 bases; nucleotides not matched to a gene: 7. The CDR3 nucleotides are TGTGCCAGCACCAGCGGACAGGGGGCGGCAGATACGCAGTATTTT. Residues: CASTSGQGAADTQYF. Supplemented by reference TRBV7-2 and TRBJ2-3, the full variable domain reads GAGVSQSPSNKVTEKGKDVELRCDPISGHTALYWYRQSLGQGLEFLIYFQGNSAPDKSGLPSDRFSAERTGGSVSTLTIQRTQQEDSAVYLCASTSGQGAADTQYFGPGTRLTVL.